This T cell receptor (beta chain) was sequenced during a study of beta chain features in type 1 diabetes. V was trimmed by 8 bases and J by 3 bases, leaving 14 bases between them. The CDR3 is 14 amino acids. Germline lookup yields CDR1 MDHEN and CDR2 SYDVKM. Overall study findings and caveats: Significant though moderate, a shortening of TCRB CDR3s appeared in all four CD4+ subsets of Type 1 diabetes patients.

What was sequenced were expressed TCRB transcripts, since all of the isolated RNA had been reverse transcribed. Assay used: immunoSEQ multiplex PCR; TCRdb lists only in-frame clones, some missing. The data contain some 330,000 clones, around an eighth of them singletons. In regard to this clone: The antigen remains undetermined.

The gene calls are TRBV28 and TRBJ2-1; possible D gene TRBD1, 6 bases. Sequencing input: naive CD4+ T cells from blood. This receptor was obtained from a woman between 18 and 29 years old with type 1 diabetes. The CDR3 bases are TGTGCCAGCCACGCAGGGGTAGGCTACAATGAGCAGTTCTTC. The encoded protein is CASHAGVGYNEQFF.